This TCR beta chain stems from a study of molecular identifiers for immune sequencing clone quantification. General study results and limits: The study found clones above 20 RNA copies held over 98% of effector molecules and under 1% in naive cells.

TCRdb reprocessed the PCR reads with MiXCR, giving one entry per CDR3 protein. Of about 640,000 distinct CDR3 sequences in the sample, approximately 20% were seen once. Remarks on this clonotype: Its cognate antigen is unknown. A much bigger clone sits one base away, suggesting this may be a read error.

The CDR3 consists of 16 residues. Germline values: CDR1 MNHEY, CDR2 SVGAGI. Sorted cells numbering about 20,000 to 1,000,000, with 10%, 30% or 50% RNA, yielded the naive CD8 libraries. The V call is TRBV6-5, the J call TRBJ2-3; weak D call: TRBD1 (6 bases). Sequencing used naive CD8+ T cells from blood, with Jurkat cell RNA spiked in. Described subset: FACS-sorted CD8+CD4-CCR7+CD45RA+ naive T cells. This TCR was sampled from a human donor in good health. Some libraries in this study had Jurkat cell RNA spiked in. The CDR3 here is CASNPGTGPSTGTQYF. For the CDR3, the DNA is TGTGCCAGCAACCCAGGAACAGGGCCTAGCACAGGTACGCAGTATTTT.